One and the same sample provided the 6 T cell receptor beta chains below, sequenced in a study of T cell repertoires in cytomegalovirus infection. In TCRdb, the reads were re-called with MiXCR into one record per CDR3 protein. The top ten clones hold roughly 25% of a sample with 150,000 or so distinct CDR3 sequences, roughly 20% of them seen once. These receptors' targets are unknown. The sequencing used CD8+ T cells from cultured PBMCs, collected from culture after CMV antigen stimulation. Receptors were obtained from a human donor in good health (CMV status not recorded). Some clones in this sample may be carry-over from other donors' samples.

The gene calls are TRBV6-5 and TRBJ2-7; 9 nucleotides line up with TRBD1. The CDR3 totals 16 residues. Germline CDR1 reads MNHEY; CDR2 reads SVGAGI. V shed 0 bases, J shed 3 bases, and the junction held 6 bases outside the gene matches. CDR3 nucleotides: TGTGCCAGCAGTTACTCGAGGGACAGGGCGAACTACGAGCAGTACTTC. This gives the protein CASSYSRDRANYEQYF.

V and J are TRBV7-8 and TRBJ1-4, with a possible D match to TRBD1 (6 bases). The germline V gene encodes CDR1 SGHVS and CDR2 FQNEAQ. This CDR3 spans 15 amino acids. Trimming cost V 0 bases and J 7 bases, with 12 bases left between them. CDR3 bases: TGTGCCAGCAGCTTAGCGGGGGGGCTCGGTGAAAAACTGTTTTTT. Its translation: CASSLAGGLGEKLFF.

This clonotype was observed a handful of times. The V gene is TRBV6-1, the J gene TRBJ2-7, with D tentatively TRBD1 or TRBD2 (6 bases each). Germline loops: CDR1 MNHNS, CDR2 SASEGT. The length of the CDR3 is 14 residues. V lost 8 bases to trimming and J lost 0 bases, with 14 bases between them. CDR3 in DNA: TGTGCCAGCCTACGGGGGCCCAGCTCCTACGAGCAGTACTTC. It yields the protein CASLRGPSSYEQYF.

V and J are TRBV28 and TRBJ1-1; D is possibly TRBD1 (5 bases). The CDR3 contains 13 residues. Germline V CDR1 and CDR2: MDHEN, SYDVKM. Trimming took 7 bases from V and 1 from J, leaving 10 bases between them. The DNA for the CDR3 is TGTGCCAGCACCCTGGGGCAGAACACTGAAGCTTTCTTT. Amino acid sequence: CASTLGQNTEAFF.

The chain recombines TRBV7-6 with TRBJ1-1; 7 bases are shared with TRBD1. After removal of 3 bases from V and 7 bases from J, the junction contained 11 bases not matched to a gene. The CDR3 consists of 15 residues. The germline V gene encodes CDR1 SGHVS and CDR2 FNYEAQ. CDR3 DNA: TGTGCCAGCAGCTTCAGAGGGGGCGGCGGTCGTGAAGCTTTCTTT. This translates into CASSFRGGGGREAFF.

This sequence joins TRBV20-1 and TRBJ1-6; D gene ambiguous. The CDR3 spans 15 residues. Germline lookup yields CDR1 DFQATT and CDR2 SNEGSKA (reference sequence). V was cut by 3 bases and J by 5 bases, with 14 bases left in between. CDR3 sequence reads: CSARALVTDNSPLHF. The CDR3 nucleotides read TGCAGTGCTAGGGCCCTGGTTACTGATAATTCACCCCTCCACTTT.